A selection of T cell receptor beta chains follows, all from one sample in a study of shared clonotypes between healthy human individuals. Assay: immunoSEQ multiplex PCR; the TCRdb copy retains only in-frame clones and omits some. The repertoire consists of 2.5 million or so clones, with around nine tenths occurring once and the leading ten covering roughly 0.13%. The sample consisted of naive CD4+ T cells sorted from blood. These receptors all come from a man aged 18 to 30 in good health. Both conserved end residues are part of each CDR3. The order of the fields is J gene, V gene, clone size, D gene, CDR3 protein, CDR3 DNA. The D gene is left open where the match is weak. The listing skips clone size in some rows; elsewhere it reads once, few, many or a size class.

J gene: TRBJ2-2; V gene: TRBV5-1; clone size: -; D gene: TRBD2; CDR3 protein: CASSGLAGATNTGELFF; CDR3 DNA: TGCGCCAGCAGCGGACTAGCGGGAGCTACGAACACCGGGGAGCTGTTTTTT
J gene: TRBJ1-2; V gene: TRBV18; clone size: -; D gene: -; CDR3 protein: CASSPTQDDLGYTF; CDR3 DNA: TGTGCCAGCTCACCCACTCAGGACGATCTTGGCTACACCTTC
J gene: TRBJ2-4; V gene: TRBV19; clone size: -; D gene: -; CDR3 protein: CASRTSLAQNIQYF; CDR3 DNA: TGTGCCAGTAGGACTAGTTTGGCGCAAAACATTCAGTACTTC
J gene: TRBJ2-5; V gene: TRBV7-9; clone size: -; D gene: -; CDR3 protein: CASSPWVAVSQETQYF; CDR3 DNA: TGTGCCAGCAGCCCTTGGGTAGCGGTATCTCAAGAGACCCAGTACTTC
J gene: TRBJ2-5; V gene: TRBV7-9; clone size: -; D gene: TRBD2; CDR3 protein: CASSLGLAGGSRETQYF; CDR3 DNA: TGTGCCAGCAGCCTGGGACTAGCGGGGGGATCCCGGGAGACCCAGTACTTC
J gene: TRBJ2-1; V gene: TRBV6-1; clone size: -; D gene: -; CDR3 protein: CASSERGVSYNEQFF; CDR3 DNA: TGTGCCAGCAGTGAACGGGGAGTTTCCTACAATGAGCAGTTCTTC
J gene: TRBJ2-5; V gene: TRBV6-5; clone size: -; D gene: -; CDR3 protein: CASSYSGRVETQYF; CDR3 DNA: TGTGCCAGCAGTTACTCGGGCAGGGTGGAGACCCAGTACTTC
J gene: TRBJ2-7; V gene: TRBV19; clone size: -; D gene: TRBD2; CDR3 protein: CASRETSGSTTSSYEQYF; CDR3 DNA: TGTGCCAGTAGGGAGACTAGCGGGTCCACCACGAGCTCCTACGAGCAGTACTTC
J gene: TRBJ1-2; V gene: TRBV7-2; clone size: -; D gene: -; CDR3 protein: CASSSRALLNYTF; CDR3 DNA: TGTGCCAGCAGCTCTAGAGCGCTGCTGAACTACACCTTC
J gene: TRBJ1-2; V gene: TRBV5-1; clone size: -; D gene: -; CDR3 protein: CASSLESGNYGYTF; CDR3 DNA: TGCGCCAGCAGCTTGGAATCGGGAAACTATGGCTACACCTTC
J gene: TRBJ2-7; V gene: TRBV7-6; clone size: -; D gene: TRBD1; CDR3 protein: CASSLEGQGSYEQYF; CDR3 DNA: TGTGCCAGCAGCTTAGAAGGACAGGGCTCCTACGAGCAGTACTTC
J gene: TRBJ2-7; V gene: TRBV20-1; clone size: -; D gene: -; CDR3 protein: CSATRGEQYF; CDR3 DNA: TGCAGTGCCACAAGAGGCGAGCAGTACTTC
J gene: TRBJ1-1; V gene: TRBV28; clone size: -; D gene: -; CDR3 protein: CASEKSTSGTEAFF; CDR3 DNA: TGTGCCAGCGAAAAGTCGACTTCGGGGACTGAAGCTTTCTTT
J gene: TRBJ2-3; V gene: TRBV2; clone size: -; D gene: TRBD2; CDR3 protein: CASSEVRAGGFTDTQYF; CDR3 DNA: TGTGCCAGCAGTGAGGTTAGGGCGGGAGGGTTCACAGATACGCAGTATTTT
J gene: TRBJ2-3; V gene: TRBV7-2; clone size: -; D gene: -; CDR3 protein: CASSLGSPSTDTQYF; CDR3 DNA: TGTGCCAGCAGCTTAGGCTCCCCTTCCACAGATACGCAGTATTTT
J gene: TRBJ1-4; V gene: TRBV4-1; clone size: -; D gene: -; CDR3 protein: CASSLSGINEKLFF; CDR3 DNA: TGCGCCAGCAGCCTCTCAGGGATTAATGAAAAACTGTTTTTT
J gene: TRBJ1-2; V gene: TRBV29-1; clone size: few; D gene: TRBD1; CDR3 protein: CSVEDRRGDYGYTF; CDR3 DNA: TGCAGCGTTGAAGACCGCAGGGGGGATTATGGCTACACCTTC
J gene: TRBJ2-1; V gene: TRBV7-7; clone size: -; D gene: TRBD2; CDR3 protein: CASSSSTAGGNNEQFF; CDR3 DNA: TGTGCTAGCAGCTCTAGTACAGCGGGAGGGAACAATGAGCAGTTCTTC
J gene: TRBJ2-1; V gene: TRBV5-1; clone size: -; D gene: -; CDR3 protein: CASSPRTARLLRVSYNEQFF; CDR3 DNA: TGCGCCAGCAGCCCCCGGACAGCCAGGCTTCTTAGGGTCTCCTACAATGAGCAGTTCTTC
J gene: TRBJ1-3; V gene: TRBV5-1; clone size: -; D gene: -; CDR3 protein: CASSPIMGPTGNTIYF; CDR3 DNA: TGCGCCAGCAGCCCTATAATGGGGCCTACAGGAAACACCATATATTTT
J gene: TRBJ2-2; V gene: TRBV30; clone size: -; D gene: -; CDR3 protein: CAWRQGTNTGELFF; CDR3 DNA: TGTGCCTGGAGGCAGGGAACGAACACCGGGGAGCTGTTTTTT
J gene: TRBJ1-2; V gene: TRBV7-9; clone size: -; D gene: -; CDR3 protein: CASTQSPGGYGGYTF; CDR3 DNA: TGTGCCAGCACCCAAAGTCCCGGGGGCTATGGGGGCTACACCTTC
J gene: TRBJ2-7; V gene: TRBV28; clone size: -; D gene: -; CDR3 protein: CASSLMRYEQYF; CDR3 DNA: TGTGCCAGCAGTTTAATGCGCTACGAGCAGTACTTC
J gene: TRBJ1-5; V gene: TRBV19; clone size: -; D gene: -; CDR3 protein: CASSPSGSGGRNQPQHF; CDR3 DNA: TGTGCCAGTAGTCCATCAGGGTCGGGTGGCCGTAATCAGCCCCAGCATTTT
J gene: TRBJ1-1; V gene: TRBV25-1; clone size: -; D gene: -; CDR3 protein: CASSRESSGNTEAFF; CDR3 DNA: TGTGCCAGCAGTCGAGAGAGCTCGGGGAACACTGAAGCTTTCTTT